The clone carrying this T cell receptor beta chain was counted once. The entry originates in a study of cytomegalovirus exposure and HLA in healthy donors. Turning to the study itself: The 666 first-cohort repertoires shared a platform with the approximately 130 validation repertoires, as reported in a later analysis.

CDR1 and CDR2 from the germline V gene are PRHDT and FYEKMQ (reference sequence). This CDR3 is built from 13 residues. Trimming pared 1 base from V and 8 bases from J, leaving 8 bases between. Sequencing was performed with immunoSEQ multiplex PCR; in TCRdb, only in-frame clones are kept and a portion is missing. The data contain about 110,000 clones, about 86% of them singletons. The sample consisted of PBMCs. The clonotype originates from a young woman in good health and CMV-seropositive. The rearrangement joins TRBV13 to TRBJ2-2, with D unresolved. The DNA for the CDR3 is TGTGCCAGCAGCTTAGTTAACGGGGGGGAGCTGTTTTTT. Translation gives CASSLVNGGELFF.